The subject of this entry is one T cell receptor (beta chain). These data come from a study of blood T cell repertoires in COVID-19. In the study overall: Acute-phase and convalescent COVID-19 samples originated in the United States, Italy and Spain. T cells, B-cell-depleted T cells, or PBMCs supplied cDNA or gDNA.

Repertoires were generated with immunoSEQ multiplex PCR, while TCRdb's copy carries only in-frame clones and drops some. Among 200,000 to 250,000 clones listed, almost 85% were seen once. V was pared by 3 bases and J by 2 bases, with 10 bases between. Germline V gene lookup returns CDR1 LGHNA and CDR2 YNFKEQ. The CDR3 sequence is 14 residues long. The source of this sequence is a woman in her forties or fifties with active or convalescent COVID-19. The sequenced sample was peripheral blood. The chain has TRBV4-2 and TRBJ1-2; weak D call: TRBD1 (5 bases). The CDR3: CASSHGGDNYGYTF. CDR3 in DNA: TGTGCCAGCAGCCATGGAGGGGACAACTATGGCTACACCTTC.